This TCR beta chain was sequenced for a study of PD-1 blockade in classical Hodgkin lymphoma. Relapse was seen in all patients after autologous stem cell transplantation, and brentuximab vedotin exposure was variable. Broader study findings: Possibly reflecting disease activity or prior therapy, repertoire differences have causes that remain undefined. Baseline diversity in complete responders resembled that of newly diagnosed patients.

A note on this clone: Its antigen is unknown.

Sequencing used immunoSEQ multiplex PCR; TCRdb keeps in-frame clones, though not all of them. The table includes approximately 19,000 clones, 75% to 85% detected once. Germline CDR1 is MNHNS and CDR2 is SASEGT. The V and J ends lost 1 base and 6 bases, in that order; junction bases with no gene match: 3. The CDR3 is made up of 14 amino acids. V usage is TRBV6-1 and J usage is TRBJ1-2; 9 bases align to TRBD1. This specimen consisted of peripheral blood mononuclear cells (PBMCs), obtained before the second cycle of nivolumab. The receptor's source is a human donor with classical Hodgkin lymphoma. In nucleotides, the CDR3 is TGTGCCAGCAGTGAAGGGGACAGGGCTAATGGCTACACCTTC. It specifies CASSEGDRANGYTF.